This T cell receptor (beta chain) was sequenced in a study of pediatric ulcerative colitis (dated by TCRdb to between 2018 and 2021). Some background on the complete study: Pancolitis was present in several ulcerative colitis patients and left-sided colitis in two, and histology consistent with ulcerative colitis was found in all of these patients. By Pediatric Ulcerative Colitis Activity Index, two patients had mild disease, several had moderate disease and three had acute severe colitis. From under 10 newly diagnosed, treatment-naive pediatric ulcerative colitis patients and four non-IBD control children, paired blood and rectal samples were collected.

Reading from cysteine to phenylalanine, the CDR3 counts 14 amino acids. The read is trimmed to its CDR3 DNA, 42 bases read in frame from base 1. Taken from the germline V gene (reference sequence), the CDR1 and CDR2 loops are LNHDA and SQIVND. Trimming costs V 6 bases and J 0 bases, and their ends lie 9 bases apart. Using the immunoSEQ TRB Survey service, rearranged CDR3 beta regions were amplified from genomic DNA with multiplex V and J primers. To keep sequencing depth equal across samples, survey-level depth of up to 500,000 reads per sample was applied. The libraries were purified and pooled, then sequenced using Illumina technology. From the authors' description of their analysis: immunoSEQ online tools were used for productive clonality, sample overlap, pairwise scatters, CDR3 beta length, V/D/J gene usage and productiveness. Calculated diversity was defined as the number of unique rearrangements divided by total templates, multiplied by 100, and Shannon and Simpson indices were computed as well. Z-score normalized data were analyzed by principal component analysis with the R prcomp function and the ggbiplot package. Morisita's index was used to measure clonal overlap between blood and rectum within each subject. TCRdb provides this immuneACCESS table in a form limited to in-frame rearrangements. Some clones are lacking; in checked studies, under half of them reflect an unresolved V gene, and why the rest are absent is not known. The V and J calls and clone size were taken over from that table, and D and trimming were inferred from the DNA. Here the sample has tens of thousands of clones; 77% occur a single time. In total, the top ten clones hold roughly 5.2% of the sample.

Regarding this clone: It lacks a known antigen. No quality values exist for individual bases; no much larger clone is one base distant.

Ulcerative colitis patients had received no immunosuppressive medication before the diagnostic colonoscopy. Blood was sampled at the same time as the colonoscopy. The Wizard kit (Promega) was used to extract genomic DNA from the blood and intestinal samples. Results and caveats for the whole study, not just this receptor: With only a few individuals, the healthy control group was small. Two rectal CDR3 clonotypes were found in every ulcerative colitis patient but in no control. Autologous blood-rectal clonal overlap was significantly higher in ulcerative colitis patients than in controls, suggesting increased T cell trafficking to inflamed tissue. Features of the rectal repertoire distinguished controls, mild-moderate colitis patients and acute severe colitis patients, and in acute severe colitis, rectal diversity was reduced because of clonal expansions. For technical reasons, blood samples from a couple of patients gave substantially fewer templates, and these samples were excluded from the blood-rectal overlap analysis. Because the repertoires came from total lymphocyte DNA, rare subsets such as regulatory T cells may have patterns that are not reflected.

The chain is assembled from TRBV19 and TRBJ1-3, with no confident D gene call. The sequenced material came from blood. The sequence was collected from a boy younger than 18 with moderate ulcerative colitis. The sequenced DNA: TGTGCCAGTAGGTCCAGCGACTCTGGAAACACCATATATTTT. It is translated as CASRSSDSGNTIYF. Here the CDR3 is joined to the reference TRBV19 and TRBJ1-3 genes, and the full variable domain is: DGGITQSPKYLFRKEGQNVTLSCEQNLNHDAMYWYRQDPGQGLRLIYYSQIVNDFQKGDIAEGYSVSREKKESFPLTVTSAQKNPTAFYLCASRSSDSGNTIYFGEGSWLTVV.